These 30 T cell receptor beta chains share one sample of origin, sequenced in a study of control samples from healthy donors and cancer patients (dated by TCRdb to 2018 to 2021). Library creation used the immunoSEQ multiplex PCR assay. The table comes from immuneACCESS by way of TCRdb, which keeps in-frame sequences with V and J called. Part of the clones is missing from these tables; in studies checked, under half for an unresolved V gene and the rest for unknown reasons. The sample records tens of thousands of clones, more than 75% of which are singletons. The ten largest clones add up to over 12% of the sample. Specimen: blood. The receptors come from a man aged 50 or older in good health.

The chain combines TRBV28 with TRBJ2-5, with D perhaps matching TRBD1 (6 bases). The V and J ends lost 4 bases and 7 bases respectively, with 28 bases between them. Germline CDR1 reads MDHEN; CDR2 reads SYDVKM. The CDR3 is 18 amino acids. The CDR3 loop reads CASSSISGLGAARGTQYF. CDR3 sequence (DNA): TGTGCCAGCAGTTCGATTTCAGGTTTGGGGGCCGCACGGGGGACCCAGTACTTC.

This sequence joins TRBV6-2 or TRBV6-3 and TRBJ2-1; weak D call: TRBD2 (6 bases). Trimming removed 6 bases from V and 7 bases from J, with 13 bases in between. This CDR3 is built from 13 residues. Germline CDR1 is MNHEY and CDR2 is SVGEGT. The CDR3 loop is CASSGTSYNEQFF. The CDR3 DNA follows: TGTGCCAGCAGCGGGACTTCTTATAATGAGCAGTTCTTC.

Turning to this clone: Other DNA sequences within the sample encode an identical CDR3. The rearrangement links TRBV30 to TRBJ1-2; no definite D call. CDR1 is GTSNPN and CDR2 is SVGIG in the germline V gene (reference sequence). The CDR3 sequence is 11 residues long. The germline V and J ends were trimmed by 1 base and 5 bases, with 5 bases remaining between them. The CDR3 DNA sequence: TGTGCCTGGAGTGACGGGTATGGCTACACCTTC. It specifies CAWSDGYGYTF.

The rearrangement joins TRBV6-2 or TRBV6-3 to TRBJ2-1, with D perhaps TRBD2 (6 bases). The V gene's germline CDR1 is MNHEY and CDR2 SVGEGT. Trimming took off 4 bases at V and 1 base at J, with 11 bases between the two ends. The CDR3 contains 15 residues. The CDR3 nucleotides are TGTGCCAGCAGTTCGCGGGGAGGTTCCTACAATGAGCAGTTCTTC. It specifies CASSSRGGSYNEQFF.

V is TRBV5-4 and J is TRBJ2-5, with 10 bases fitting TRBD2. V shed 2 bases, J shed 4 bases, and the junction held 8 bases outside the gene matches. The CDR3 is 16 residues long. Germline V gene lookup returns CDR1 SGHNT and CDR2 YYREEE (reference sequence). In DNA, the CDR3 is TGTGCCAGCAGCTTAGTAAGCGGGAGGGCCGGAGAGACCCAGTACTTC. Translated, it gives CASSLVSGRAGETQYF.

This clone came up once. The chain has TRBV7-9 and TRBJ2-2, with D perhaps TRBD1 (6 bases). The V and J ends lost 11 bases and 0 bases respectively, with 19 bases between them. The CDR3 covers 16 residues. Germline lookup yields CDR1 SEHNR and CDR2 FQNEAQ (reference sequence). DNA for the CDR3: TGTGCCTTAAGCCGGCAGGGGCCCGCGAACACCGGGGAGCTGTTTTTT. Translated, it gives CALSRQGPANTGELFF.

In DNA, the CDR3 is TGTGCCAGCAGCCCGCGGACGGTTGACTATGGCTACACCTTC. Amino acids: CASSPRTVDYGYTF. J is TRBJ1-2 and V is TRBV9; D not resolved. V lost 4 bases, J lost 3 bases, and 13 bases lay in between. This CDR3 region has 14 residues. Germline CDR1 is SGDLS and CDR2 is YYNGEE.

V usage is TRBV9 and J usage is TRBJ2-3; 9 bases are shared with TRBD2. Germline-derived CDR1 and CDR2 are SGDLS and YYNGEE. The trim removed 2 bases at V and 6 bases at J, leaving 10 bases unmatched. This CDR3 comprises 16 residues. The CDR3 nucleotides are TGTGCCAGCAGCGTTCGGAGTAGCGGGGGAGAGGATACGCAGTATTTT. Translation gives CASSVRSSGGEDTQYF. Together with reference TRBV9 and TRBJ2-3, the CDR3 gives the full variable domain: DSGVTQTPKHLITATGQRVTLRCSPRSGDLSVYWYQQSLDQGLQFLIQYYNGEERAKGNILERFSAQQFPDLHSELNLSSLELGDSALYFCASSVRSSGGEDTQYFGPGTRLTVL.

In regard to this clone: At one end, the junction sequence differs from germline, possibly due to a read error. The chain links TRBV11-3 to TRBJ2-4, with unresolved D. The CDR3 sequence is 12 residues long. Germline V lookup: CDR1 SGHNT, CDR2 YENEEA. Written as DNA, the CDR3 is TGTGCCAGCAGCTTAGTCGACTTGGCCCCTAACTTC. It is translated as CASSLVDLAPNF.

V and J are TRBV27 and TRBJ2-1; 9 bases agree with TRBD1. Germline CDR1 and CDR2: MNHEY and SMNVEV (reference sequence). Trimming at V came to 0 bases and at J to 9 bases, leaving 6 bases not matched to a gene. CDR3 length equals 15 residues. CDR3 coding DNA: TGTGCCAGCAGTTTATCACAGGGGGCCCGGGGTGAGCAGTTCTTC. This encodes CASSLSQGARGEQFF.

This chain uses TRBV27 with TRBJ1-6; D is uncertain. The CDR3 totals 12 residues. The germline V and J ends were trimmed by 2 bases and 9 bases, with 5 bases remaining between them. CDR1 and CDR2 (germline): MNHEY, SMNVEV (reference sequence). The CDR3 DNA is TGTGCCAGCAGTTTACCCCCTTCACCCCTCCACTTT. Amino acids: CASSLPPSPLHF.

This clone was seen just once. J is TRBJ2-7 and V is TRBV29-1; no reliable D call. Per germline, CDR1 SQVTM and CDR2 ANQGSEA. The CDR3 is made up of 13 amino acids. V shed 7 bases and J shed 3 bases, with 16 bases lying between them. CDR3 region: CSAGAATSYEQYF. For the CDR3, the DNA is TGCAGCGCCGGAGCAGCGACAAGCTACGAGCAGTACTTC.

The chain uses TRBV2 and TRBJ2-7; no clear D. Germline loops: CDR1 SNHLY, CDR2 FYNNEI. The CDR3 is made up of 15 amino acids. V was trimmed by 2 bases and J by 3 bases, leaving 14 bases between them. The CDR3 loop reads CASSEIEFFLYEQYF. The CDR3 DNA sequence: TGTGCCAGCAGTGAAATTGAGTTTTTCCTCTACGAGCAGTACTTC. Full variable domain (missing parts from reference TRBV2 and TRBJ2-7): EPEVTQTPSHQVTQMGQEVILRCVPISNHLYFYWYRQILGQKVEFLVSFYNNEISEKSEIFDDQFSVERPDGSNFTLKIRSTKLEDSAMYFCASSEIEFFLYEQYFGPGTRLTVT.

The V and J genes are TRBV9 and TRBJ2-2; 15 positions match TRBD2. V shed 4 bases, J shed 6 bases, and the junction held 4 bases outside the gene matches. The germline CDR1 and CDR2 sequences are SGDLS and YYNGEE. The CDR3 has 16 amino acids. CDR3 sequence (DNA): TGTGCCAGCAGCACCCGGACTAGCGGGAGGGCCGGGGAGCTGTTTTTT. Its translation: CASSTRTSGRAGELFF.

The chain joins TRBV28 to TRBJ2-7, with D uncertain. CDR3 length equals 15 residues. The germline V gene has CDR1 MDHEN and CDR2 SYDVKM. Deletions cut 2 bases from V and 1 base from J, with 12 bases between. CDR3 amino acids: CASSLLGRISYEQYF. The CDR3 DNA reads as TGTGCCAGCAGTTTACTTGGCAGAATTTCCTACGAGCAGTACTTC.

The J gene is TRBJ1-1, the V gene TRBV2, with a weak D call TRBD1 (5 bases). This CDR3 is 13 amino acids long. Per germline, CDR1 SNHLY and CDR2 FYNNEI. The germline V and J ends were trimmed by 2 bases and 5 bases, with 9 bases remaining between them. The CDR3 coding sequence is TGTGCCAGCAGTGAACGGGGCGGAACTGAAGCTTTCTTT. Residues: CASSERGGTEAFF.

This clone was recorded a few times. The V gene is TRBV5-1, the J gene TRBJ2-2; no clear D. There are 14 residues in the CDR3. V was clipped by 6 bases and J by 5 bases, with 14 bases between them. Germline lookup yields CDR1 SGHRS and CDR2 YFSETQ. The CDR3: CASIPGSETGELFF. CDR3 DNA sequence: TGCGCCAGCATACCCGGGTCGGAAACCGGGGAGCTGTTTTTT.

CDR3 DNA: TGTGCCAGCAGCTTATTTGGACAGATAAACACTGAAGCTTTCTTT. It translates to CASSLFGQINTEAFF. The genes are TRBV7-2 and TRBJ1-1, with a possible D match to TRBD1 (6 bases). The germline CDR1 and CDR2 sequences are SGHTA and FQGNSA. V was trimmed by 2 bases and J by 2 bases, leaving 12 bases between them. The CDR3 is 15 amino acids. The whole variable domain, remainder taken from reference TRBV7-2 and TRBJ1-1, is GAGVSQSPSNKVTEKGKDVELRCDPISGHTALYWYRQSLGQGLEFLIYFQGNSAPDKSGLPSDRFSAERTGGSVSTLTIQRTQQEDSAVYLCASSLFGQINTEAFFGQGTRLTVV.

The J gene is TRBJ1-4, the V gene TRBV18; TRBD1 is a possible D gene (6 bases). Deletions cut 8 bases from V and 3 bases from J, with 13 bases between. This CDR3 is 14 amino acids long. CDR1 and CDR2 (germline): KGHSH, LQKENI. CDR3 sequence reads: CASEGGSSNEKLFF. The CDR3 nucleotides read TGTGCCAGCGAAGGGGGATCCTCTAATGAAAAACTGTTTTTT.

The chain joins TRBV3-1 (or the pseudogene TRBV3-2) to TRBJ2-1; D may be TRBD1 or TRBD2 (5 bases each). Germline CDR1 and CDR2: LGHDT and YNNKEL (reference sequence). Trimming removed 5 bases from V and 7 bases from J, with 9 bases in between. The CDR3 consists of 12 residues. DNA of the CDR3: TGTGCCAGCAGCGAGGGGCCTAATGAGCAGTTCTTC. The encoded protein is CASSEGPNEQFF.

By sample fraction, this clone is medium-sized (0.01 to 0.1%). The junction departs from germline at one end; a sequencing error may be responsible. The gene calls are TRBV6-1 and TRBJ2-5; the match to TRBD2 covers 7 bases. CDR1 and CDR2 from the germline V gene are MNHNS and SASEGT. The CDR3 sequence is 13 residues long. CDR3 in DNA: TGTGCCAGCAGGGAAGCGGGAAGGGAGACCCAGTACTTC. Translated, it gives CASREAGRETQYF.

The chain joins TRBV15 to TRBJ1-1, with D perhaps matching TRBD1 (5 bases). CDR1 is LNHNV and CDR2 is YYDKDF in the germline V gene (reference sequence). The CDR3 is 16 residues long. V gave up 2 bases and J gave up 5 bases, with 18 bases separating them. DNA of the CDR3: TGTGCCACCAGCAGAATAGCGGGGGTTGGGAGGACTGAAGCTTTCTTT. Translation gives CATSRIAGVGRTEAFF.

In its sample, this clone was seen once. The rearrangement uses TRBV5-8 and TRBJ2-1, with 11 bases lining up with TRBD2. This CDR3 is 16 amino acids long. Trimming at V came to 4 bases and at J to 4 bases, leaving 7 bases not matched to a gene. Per germline, CDR1 SGHTS and CDR2 YDEGEE. The CDR3 protein is CASSRGTSGDYNEQFF. DNA for the CDR3: TGTGCCAGCAGCCGGGGGACTAGCGGAGATTACAATGAGCAGTTCTTC. Variable domain in full (rest from reference TRBV5-8 and TRBJ2-1): EAGVTQSPTHLIKTRGQQATLRCSPISGHTSVYWYQQALGLGLQFLLWYDEGEERNRGNFPPRFSGRQFPNYSSELNVNALELEDSALYLCASSRGTSGDYNEQFFGPGTRLTVL.

V is TRBV7-9 and J is TRBJ2-7; 12 bases map to TRBD1. With V trimmed by 5 bases and J by 4 bases, 12 bases remained unmatched. This CDR3 is 17 amino acids long. The germline gives CDR1 SEHNR, CDR2 FQNEAQ (reference sequence). In DNA, the CDR3 is TGTGCCAGCAGCACGGCGACTAGGGACAGGGGGCAGTACGAGCAGTACTTC. This sequence encodes CASSTATRDRGQYEQYF.

V usage is TRBV2 and J usage is TRBJ2-7, with TRBD1 matching over 12 bases. Looked up from germline, CDR1 is SNHLY and CDR2 is FYNNEI. Trimming removed 6 bases from V and 5 bases from J; junction bases left unmatched: 5. This CDR3 has 14 residues. CDR3 sequence (DNA): TGTGCCAGCAGGGCCGGGACAGGGGGCCACGAGCAGTACTTC. Translated: CASRAGTGGHEQYF.

The chain uses TRBV7-9 and TRBJ1-1; D uncertain. Trimming shortened V by 1 base and J by 1 base, and 10 bases separated the two germline ends. CDR1 and CDR2 from the germline V gene are SEHNR and FQNEAQ (reference sequence). CDR3 length equals 15 residues. CDR3: CASSLVFEANTEAFF. Here the CDR3 DNA reads TGTGCCAGCAGCTTAGTTTTTGAAGCGAACACTGAAGCTTTCTTT.

This clone was seen once. CDR3 amino acids: CASSSSGSPEFF. CDR3 DNA: TGTGCCAGCAGCTCGAGCGGGAGCCCCGAGTTCTTC. The chain is built from TRBV7-8 and TRBJ2-1, with 8 bases aligning to TRBD2. Germline trimming cut 4 bases from V and 14 bases from J; bases unmatched to any gene: 7. This CDR3 has 12 amino acids. Germline CDR1 and CDR2: SGHVS and FQNEAQ.

The V call is TRBV15, the J call TRBJ2-7; D is unclear. Germline CDR1 is LNHNV and CDR2 is YYDKDF (reference sequence). This CDR3 is 15 amino acids long. Trimming removed 0 bases from V and 4 bases from J, with 13 bases in between. In nucleotides, the CDR3 is TGTGCCACCAGCAGAGATTCGCAGAGCCAATACGAGCAGTACTTC. Translating it yields CATSRDSQSQYEQYF.

The chain has TRBV2 and TRBJ1-1, with a weak D call TRBD1 (5 bases). This CDR3 has 17 amino acids. Deletions cut 6 bases from V and 0 bases from J, with 20 bases between. Germline V lookup: CDR1 SNHLY, CDR2 FYNNEI. CDR3 bases: TGTGCCAGCAGCCCCTATAGACAGAGGATCCTGAACACTGAAGCTTTCTTT. Amino acids: CASSPYRQRILNTEAFF.

The genes are TRBV11-3 and TRBJ2-2, with 7 bases aligning to TRBD1. This CDR3 spans 17 amino acids. Germline V lookup: CDR1 SGHNT, CDR2 YENEEA. The junction had 9 bases not matched to a gene; V was cut back by 5 bases and J by 0 bases. The chain's CDR3 is CASSPSPGTANTGELFF. For the CDR3, the DNA is TGTGCCAGCAGCCCAAGTCCCGGGACAGCGAACACCGGGGAGCTGTTTTTT.